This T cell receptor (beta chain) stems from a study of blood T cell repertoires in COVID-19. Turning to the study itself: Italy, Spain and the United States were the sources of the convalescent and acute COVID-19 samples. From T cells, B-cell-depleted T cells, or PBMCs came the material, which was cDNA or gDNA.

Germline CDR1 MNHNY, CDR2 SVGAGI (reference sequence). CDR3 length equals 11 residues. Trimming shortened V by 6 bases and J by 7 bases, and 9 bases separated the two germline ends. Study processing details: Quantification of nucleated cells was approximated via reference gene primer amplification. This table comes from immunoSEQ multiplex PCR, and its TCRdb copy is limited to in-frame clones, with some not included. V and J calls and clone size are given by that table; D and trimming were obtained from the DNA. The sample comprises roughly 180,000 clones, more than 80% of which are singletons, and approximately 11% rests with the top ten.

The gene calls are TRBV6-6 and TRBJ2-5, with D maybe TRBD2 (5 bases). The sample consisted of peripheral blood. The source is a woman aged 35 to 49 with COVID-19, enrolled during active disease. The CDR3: CASSSGGTQYF. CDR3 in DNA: TGTGCCAGCAGCTCTGGAGGGACCCAGTACTTC.